Sequencing of this TCR beta chain was carried out in a study of T-cell reconstitution after alpha-beta-depleted transplantation in children. Per the germline V gene, CDR1 is SGHRS and CDR2 is YFSETQ. CDR3 length equals 15 residues. After removal of 4 bases from V and 0 bases from J, the junction contained 3 bases not matched to a gene. It was with unique molecular identifiers that the TCRbeta library was prepared. TCRdb re-called the PCR reads through MiXCR, storing one row per CDR3 protein. The table lists fewer than 120,000 distinct CDR3 sequences, 10% of them singletons. This clonotype was observed at least ten times.

The sequence came from a human donor who donated a stem cell graft to a child with acute lymphoblastic leukemia. This chain joins TRBV5-1 and TRBJ2-7; 11 bases fit TRBD1. Specimen: PBMCs from the stem cell graft donor, collected from the stem cell graft. The CDR3 loop reads CASSGDRGFSYEQYF. The CDR3 DNA sequence: TGCGCCAGCAGCGGGGACAGGGGGTTCTCCTACGAGCAGTACTTC.